This TCR beta chain appears in the sequencing data of a study of CD8+ T cells in alopecia areata. Background on the study: A regimen of oral tofacitinib, 5 to 10 mg twice daily, was given to treated patients.

Extracted RNA was reverse transcribed into cDNA, the sequencing template. Assay used: immunoSEQ multiplex PCR; TCRdb lists only in-frame clones, some missing. The table has over 110,000 clones, approximately 49% seen once. In its sample, this clone was seen once. Within the sample, other DNA sequences also encode this same CDR3. Alopecia areata patients had lesional scalp punch biopsies and peripheral blood taken from them. The CDR3 covers 12 residues. With 0 bases removed from V and 5 bases from J, the gap between germline ends came to 4 bases. Germline-derived CDR1 and CDR2 are LNHNV and YYDKDF (reference sequence).

The source of this sequence is a human donor with alopecia areata. This chain links TRBV15 with TRBJ1-2; D unclear. Here the sequenced sample was CD4+ T cells sorted from blood, taken at week 0. CDR3 nucleotides: TGTGCCACCAGCAGAGAGGGGTATGGCTACACCTTC. It translates to CATSREGYGYTF. Full variable domain (remainder filled in from reference TRBV15 and TRBJ1-2): DAMVIQNPRYQVTQFGKPVTLSCSQTLNHNVMYWYQQKSSQAPKLLFHYYDKDFNNEADTPDNFQSRRPNTSFCFLDIRSPGLGDTAMYLCATSREGYGYTFGSGTRLTVV.